This T cell receptor (beta chain) stems from a study of cytomegalovirus exposure and HLA in healthy donors. Study-wide results and limits: One cluster of highly shared sequence variants probably arose as a sequencing artifact. Cytomegalovirus association was listed for about 150 TCR beta chains. Some V segments (TRBV6-2 and TRBV6-3 among them) were excluded as indistinguishable.

CDR3 length: 14 amino acids. The germline V gene has CDR1 MDHEN and CDR2 SYDVKM. The ends lost 5 bases at V and 7 bases at J; junction bases unmatched: 8. As regards this clone: Its antigen is unidentified.

The PCR was carried out with 60 Vbeta primers and 13 Jbeta primers. Some clones are missing from TCRdb's copy, which holds only in-frame ones; the method was immunoSEQ multiplex PCR. The profile shows about 130,000 clones, 75% of them singletons. Input material: PBMCs. This clonotype was obtained from a young man in good health and CMV-seronegative. The chain couples TRBV28 to TRBJ2-1; 7 nucleotides agree with TRBD1. The DNA for the CDR3 is TGTGCCAGCAGTCCCGGGACAGTAAGGAATGAGCAGTTCTTC. This codes for CASSPGTVRNEQFF.